This TCR beta chain derives from a study of shared clonotypes between healthy human individuals. Partitioning of CD4+ cells yielded a CD45RA+ naive subset and a CD45RA-negative memory subset. It was across several immunoSEQ plates that each subset's genomic DNA was evenly split. Some clones are missing from TCRdb's copy, which holds only in-frame ones; the method was immunoSEQ multiplex PCR. The sample has 1.6 million or so clones; approximately 98.5% are singletons. The CDR3 spans 13 residues. Trimming pared 4 bases from V and 1 base from J, leaving 5 bases between. Per germline, CDR1 SGHRS and CDR2 YFSETQ. Turning to this clone: This sample also contains other DNA sequences that code for the same CDR3.

Sequencing used naive CD4+ T cells sorted from blood. The subset is: CD45RA+ positively selected. The clonotype was recovered from a man aged 30 to 45 in good health. The rearrangement joins TRBV5-1 to TRBJ2-2; D unclear. The CDR3 sequence: CASSEQNTGELFF. The CDR3 DNA reads as TGCGCCAGCAGCGAACAGAACACCGGGGAGCTGTTTTTT. The full variable domain, its missing parts supplied by reference TRBV5-1 and TRBJ2-2, is KAGVTQTPRYLIKTRGQQVTLSCSPISGHRSVSWYQQTPGQGLQFLFEYFSETQRNKGNFPGRFSGRQFSNSRSEMNVSTLELGDSALYLCASSEQNTGELFFGEGSRLTVL.